What follows are 32 T cell receptor beta chains derived from one specimen sequenced in a study of shared clonotypes between healthy human individuals. Method: immunoSEQ multiplex PCR; TCRdb's copy keeps in-frame clones and lacks some. The top ten hold more than 0.35% of the sample, which has approximately 2.5 million clones, roughly 93% seen once. The sample was naive CD4+ T cells from PBMCs. Specified subset: CD45RA+ positively selected. These receptors originate from a man aged 18 to 35 in good health. Some clones in this sample may be carry-over from other donors' samples.

This chain joins TRBV4-3 and TRBJ2-2; either TRBD1 or TRBD2 may supply D (6 bases each). The CDR3 length is 16 residues. The germline gives CDR1 LGHNA, CDR2 YSLEER. V was trimmed by 3 bases and J by 6 bases, leaving 17 bases between them. The CDR3 sequence: CASSQARGERAGELFF. CDR3 coding DNA: TGCGCCAGCAGCCAGGCTAGGGGGGAAAGGGCCGGGGAGCTGTTTTTT.

The chain combines TRBV28 with TRBJ2-6; D uncertain. The V end lost 2 bases, the J end lost 2 bases, and 13 bases lay between the germline ends. Germline-derived CDR1 and CDR2 are MDHEN and SYDVKM. CDR3 length: 17 amino acids. In DNA, the CDR3 is TGTGCCAGCAGTTTACCTTACAGAACTACTGGGGCCAACGTCCTGACTTTC. It is translated as CASSLPYRTTGANVLTF.

The V gene is TRBV28, the J gene TRBJ1-5; D perhaps matches TRBD1 (5 bases). This CDR3 has 22 amino acids. Trimming pared 5 bases from V and 3 bases from J, leaving 35 bases between. Per germline, CDR1 MDHEN and CDR2 SYDVKM. The CDR3 is CASSPRGFGGGGARSPNQPQHF. The DNA of the CDR3 is TGTGCCAGCAGTCCGCGGGGATTCGGGGGGGGAGGAGCTCGGTCCCCCAATCAGCCCCAGCATTTT.

The chain carries TRBV30 and TRBJ2-3; D may be TRBD2 (6 bases). In germline, CDR1 is GTSNPN, CDR2 SVGIG (reference sequence). This CDR3 is 14 amino acids long. With 3 bases removed from V and 7 bases from J, the gap between germline ends came to 17 bases. CDR3 amino acids: CAWRGGGTGHTQYF. In nucleotides, the CDR3 is TGTGCCTGGAGGGGAGGTGGTACGGGCCATACGCAGTATTTT.

Note on this clone: Other DNA variants within this sample encode the same CDR3. The chain's CDR3 is CASSLYSQPQHF. In DNA form, the CDR3 reads TGTGCCAGCAGCTTATACAGTCAGCCCCAGCATTTT. The chain joins TRBV7-2 to TRBJ1-5; the D is unclear. The CDR3 has 12 amino acids. The germline V and J ends were trimmed by 2 bases and 6 bases, with 5 bases remaining between them. Germline CDR1 and CDR2: SGHTA and FQGNSA. The variable domain in full, with the rest retrieved from reference TRBV7-2 and TRBJ1-5, is GAGVSQSPSNKVTEKGKDVELRCDPISGHTALYWYRQSLGQGLEFLIYFQGNSAPDKSGLPSDRFSAERTGGSVSTLTIQRTQQEDSAVYLCASSLYSQPQHFGDGTRLSIL.

The chain combines TRBV5-1 with TRBJ2-2, with 7 bases fitting TRBD2. V shed 8 bases and J 6 bases; nucleotides not matched to a gene: 16. The CDR3 is made up of 16 amino acids. In germline, CDR1 is SGHRS, CDR2 YFSETQ. In DNA form, the CDR3 reads TGCGCCAGTTCCCCTGCCGGGAGGACCACCCCCGGGGAGCTGTTTTTT. It codes for CASSPAGRTTPGELFF.

The gene calls are TRBV27 and TRBJ2-2, with TRBD2 identical over 8 bases. The ends lost 4 bases at V and 5 bases at J; junction bases unmatched: 21. This CDR3 contains 20 residues. Per germline, CDR1 MNHEY and CDR2 SMNVEV (reference sequence). The CDR3 spells CASSSAAGFFSGSKTGELFF. CDR3 nucleotides: TGTGCCAGCAGTTCTGCAGCAGGGTTTTTCAGCGGGAGTAAAACCGGGGAGCTGTTTTTT.

The chain combines TRBV11-2 with TRBJ2-5; 8 bases match TRBD2. Germline V lookup: CDR1 SGHAT, CDR2 FQNNGV. V shed 1 base and J 5 bases; nucleotides not matched to a gene: 6. The CDR3 covers 15 residues. Here the CDR3 reads CASSLGGGGTETQYF. CDR3 bases: TGTGCCAGCAGCTTAGGGGGCGGGGGGACCGAGACCCAGTACTTC. The complete variable domain, with remaining parts taken from reference TRBV11-2 and TRBJ2-5, reads EAGVAQSPRYKIIEKRQSVAFWCNPISGHATLYWYQQILGQGPKLLIQFQNNGVVDDSQLPKDRFSAERLKGVDSTLKIQPAKLEDSAVYLCASSLGGGGTETQYFGPGTRLLVL.

The rearrangement joins TRBV6-6 to TRBJ2-5; perhaps TRBD1 as D (5 bases). V lost 7 bases and J 4 bases, leaving 16 bases between the germline ends. Germline loops: CDR1 MNHNY, CDR2 SVGAGI (reference sequence). This CDR3 is 14 amino acids long. The CDR3 region has the DNA TGTGCCAGCACCGACGGGCAGGGCAGAGAGACCCAGTACTTC. Protein product: CASTDGQGRETQYF.

V is TRBV19 and J is TRBJ1-5; 8 bases match TRBD1. Trimming took 7 bases from V and 5 from J; bases not matched to a gene: 10. The CDR3 has 15 amino acids. Germline V gene sequence: CDR1 LNHDA, CDR2 SQIVND (reference sequence). CDR3 loop: CASTLTRTGYQPQHF. For the CDR3, the DNA is TGTGCCAGTACCCTGACCAGGACAGGGTATCAGCCCCAGCATTTT.

The chain combines TRBV2 with TRBJ2-2; TRBD2 aligns across 8 bases. V lost 10 bases, J lost 1 base, and 5 bases stayed unmatched. Germline CDR1 reads SNHLY; CDR2 reads FYNNEI. This CDR3 contains 14 residues. CDR3 sequence reads: CANQRELNTGELFF. Here the CDR3 DNA reads TGTGCCAACCAGCGGGAGTTGAACACCGGGGAGCTGTTTTTT.

The chain employs TRBV7-3 and TRBJ2-3; D not resolved. Trimming stripped 4 bases from V and 5 bases from J, with 10 bases between. The germline V gene has CDR1 SGHTA and CDR2 FQGTGA. The CDR3 spans 13 residues. The CDR3 here is CASSSNRVDTQYF. The CDR3 DNA is TGTGCCAGCAGCTCCAACCGGGTAGATACGCAGTATTTT. The entire variable domain, with the rest obtained from reference TRBV7-3 and TRBJ2-3, is as follows: GAGVSQTPSNKVTEKGKYVELRCDPISGHTALYWYRQSLGQGPEFLIYFQGTGAADDSGLPNDRFFAVRPEGSVSTLKIQRTERGDSAVYLCASSSNRVDTQYFGPGTRLTVL.

V is TRBV28 and J is TRBJ1-2, with D possibly matching TRBD1 (5 bases). The V and J ends lost 2 bases and 4 bases respectively, with 11 bases between them. CDR3 length equals 14 residues. Germline CDR1 reads MDHEN; CDR2 reads SYDVKM. DNA of the CDR3: TGTGCCAGCAGTTTAACGGGGACTACCTATGGCTACACCTTC. Protein product: CASSLTGTTYGYTF.

The chain's CDR3 is CASSSVPGTGLWEQYF. The DNA for the CDR3 is TGTGCCAGCAGCTCCGTACCCGGGACAGGGTTGTGGGAGCAGTACTTC. This chain uses TRBV11-2 with TRBJ2-7; 9 nucleotides line up with TRBD1. This CDR3 has 16 amino acids. J was trimmed by 7 bases and V by 4 bases; bases with no gene match: 14. Per the germline V gene, CDR1 is SGHAT and CDR2 is FQNNGV.

This clone came up once. This sequence joins TRBV2 and TRBJ2-7; TRBD2 matches 8 bases. Germline assignment: CDR1 SNHLY and CDR2 FYNNEI. The V and J ends lost 9 bases and 6 bases, in that order; junction bases with no gene match: 10. CDR3 length: 13 residues. CDR3 sequence reads: CASVESSGGEQYF. DNA for the CDR3: TGTGCCAGTGTGGAATCCAGCGGGGGCGAGCAGTACTTC.

This chain uses TRBV4-1 with TRBJ2-5, with D possibly matching TRBD2 (6 bases). The V gene lost 4 bases and the J gene lost 4 bases, with 19 bases spanning the gap. The length of the CDR3 is 16 residues. Germline values: CDR1 MGHRA, CDR2 YSYEKL. In nucleotides, the CDR3 is TGCGCCAGCAGCCTCCCTGTTGGGCGGGAAAGAGAGACCCAGTACTTC. Amino acids: CASSLPVGRERETQYF.

The V gene is TRBV4-2, the J gene TRBJ2-3; the match to TRBD2 covers 7 bases. The CDR3 totals 15 residues. In germline, CDR1 is LGHNA, CDR2 YNFKEQ. V lost 5 bases and J lost 4; bases outside the gene matches: 9. CDR3 amino acids: CASSSRLAVADTQYF. The DNA for the CDR3 is TGTGCCAGCAGCTCCCGACTAGCAGTCGCAGATACGCAGTATTTT.

In the case of this clone: Other DNA sequences in this specimen translate into the identical CDR3. The chain employs TRBV28 and TRBJ2-6; TRBD1 matches at 7 bases. The CDR3 covers 15 residues. Germline assignment: CDR1 MDHEN and CDR2 SYDVKM. The V segment lost 4 bases and the J segment 2 bases; nucleotides outside the gene matches: 2. CDR3 coding DNA: TGTGCCAGCAGTTCGCAGGGGGCTGGGGCCAACGTCCTGACTTTC. Amino acid sequence: CASSSQGAGANVLTF.

The chain uses TRBV27 and TRBJ2-5, with 10 nucleotides matching TRBD2. This CDR3 is built from 14 residues. CDR1 MNHEY and CDR2 SMNVEV come from the germline V gene (reference sequence). Germline trimming cut 6 bases from V and 5 bases from J; bases unmatched to any gene: 6. CDR3 DNA: TGTGCCAGCAGGCCCTTAGCGGGAGGTGAGACCCAGTACTTC. It yields the protein CASRPLAGGETQYF.

The CDR3 loop is CASSPPGGIGNTIYF. In DNA form, the CDR3 reads TGTGCCAGCAGCCCGCCAGGGGGCATCGGAAACACCATATATTTT. The V gene is TRBV5-6, the J gene TRBJ1-3; 8 bases are a match to TRBD1. Per germline, CDR1 SGHDT and CDR2 YYEEEE. The ends lost 4 bases at V and 4 bases at J; junction bases unmatched: 7. This CDR3 is 15 amino acids long.

The chain is built from TRBV19 and TRBJ2-5; D unresolved. The CDR3 totals 12 residues. CDR1 and CDR2 from the germline V gene are LNHDA and SQIVND (reference sequence). The ends were cut back, 7 bases at V and 0 bases at J, with 6 bases in the middle. CDR3 coding DNA: TGTGCCAGTACAAGCGACCAAGAGACCCAGTACTTC. It encodes CASTSDQETQYF.

V and J are TRBV7-3 and TRBJ1-2, with no clear D. The length of the CDR3 is 13 residues. Between the trimmed V and J ends, which lost 4 bases and 4 bases, there was a span of 10 bases. Germline V lookup: CDR1 SGHTA, CDR2 FQGTGA. Written as DNA, the CDR3 is TGTGCCAGCAGCTCTCGGGAGGGCTATGGCTACACCTTC. This gives the protein CASSSREGYGYTF.

The chain uses TRBV7-2 and TRBJ2-7, with D perhaps being TRBD1 or TRBD2 (5 bases each). The germline gives CDR1 SGHTA, CDR2 FQGNSA. Trimming removed 3 bases from V and 0 bases from J, with 15 bases in between. This CDR3 spans 16 amino acids. The CDR3 spells CASSFRSGTPSYEQYF. The CDR3 region has the DNA TGTGCCAGCAGCTTTAGGTCGGGGACCCCCTCCTACGAGCAGTACTTC. Using reference TRBV7-2 and TRBJ2-7 for the parts outside the CDR3, the full variable domain is GAGVSQSPSNKVTEKGKDVELRCDPISGHTALYWYRQSLGQGLEFLIYFQGNSAPDKSGLPSDRFSAERTGGSVSTLTIQRTQQEDSAVYLCASSFRSGTPSYEQYFGPGTRLTVT.

The V call is TRBV5-1, the J call TRBJ2-7, with 8 bases fitting TRBD1. The germline V gene has CDR1 SGHRS and CDR2 YFSETQ. The V segment lost 2 bases and the J segment 3 bases; nucleotides outside the gene matches: 7. The CDR3 spans 15 residues. The chain's CDR3 is CASSLTGDRSYEQYF. In nucleotides, the CDR3 is TGCGCCAGCAGCTTAACAGGGGACAGGAGCTACGAGCAGTACTTC.

The chain is built from TRBV7-8 and TRBJ1-2; the match to TRBD1 covers 7 bases. The CDR3 covers 17 residues. Germline CDR1 and CDR2: SGHVS and FQNEAQ. Losses at the gene ends were 5 bases for V and 3 bases for J; bases not matched to a gene: 15. CDR3 in amino acids: CASSPGSGQVNDYGYTF. The CDR3 DNA follows: TGTGCCAGCAGCCCAGGGAGTGGACAGGTGAATGACTATGGCTACACCTTC.

The gene calls are TRBV28 and TRBJ2-5, with D perhaps given as TRBD1 or TRBD2 (7 bases each). The germline CDR1 and CDR2 sequences are MDHEN and SYDVKM. V shed 5 bases and J shed 5 bases, with 18 bases lying between them. This CDR3 has 15 amino acids. The CDR3 DNA is TGTGCCAGCAGTCCCGGGGAGGGGGCTTTCGAGACCCAGTACTTC. Protein sequence: CASSPGEGAFETQYF.

This clone has only one observation. The sample has other DNA sequences that encode this CDR3 too. This chain connects TRBV6-5 to TRBJ2-7; possibly TRBD2 for D (5 bases). This CDR3 has 16 amino acids. V lost 0 bases to trimming and J lost 0 bases, with 12 bases between them. In germline, CDR1 is MNHEY, CDR2 SVGAGI. CDR3 sequence: CASSYSGGLSSYEQYF. DNA of the CDR3: TGTGCCAGCAGTTACTCAGGCGGGCTTAGCTCCTACGAGCAGTACTTC.

The chain links TRBV6-6 to TRBJ2-5; D call uncertain. Germline assignment: CDR1 MNHNY and CDR2 SVGAGI (reference sequence). The germline V and J ends were trimmed by 5 bases and 4 bases, with 8 bases remaining between them. This CDR3 is built from 12 residues. The CDR3 DNA follows: TGTGCCAGCAGTCTTCGTGGAGAGACCCAGTACTTC. It specifies CASSLRGETQYF.

This chain connects TRBV23-1 to TRBJ2-5, with a possible D match to TRBD1 (5 bases). TRBV23-1 is labeled an ORF, and its function is uncertain. The CDR3 has 18 amino acids. V lost 0 bases to trimming and J lost 4 bases, with 21 bases between them. CDR3 sequence reads: CASSQSELRTSTRETQYF. DNA of the CDR3: TGCGCCAGCAGTCAATCTGAATTGCGGACATCGACTCGAGAGACCCAGTACTTC.

Comments on this clone: The same CDR3 arises from other DNA sequences in this sample as well. The rearrangement links TRBV6-5 to TRBJ2-7; 12 bases agree with TRBD1. Germline CDR1 is MNHEY and CDR2 is SVGAGI. V gave up 5 bases and J gave up 7 bases; unmatched junction bases: 6. This CDR3 has 14 amino acids. DNA of the CDR3: TGTGCCAGCAGTACCGGGACAGGGGGCCGGGAGCAGTACTTC. Translating gives CASSTGTGGREQYF.

This sequence joins TRBV7-9 and TRBJ1-5; no firm D call. Germline assignment: CDR1 SEHNR and CDR2 FQNEAQ (reference sequence). This CDR3 is built from 16 residues. The V and J ends lost 1 base and 1 base respectively, with 11 bases between them. For the CDR3, the DNA is TGTGCCAGCAGCTTAGTTTCGGTTGGCAGCAATCAGCCCCAGCATTTT. Translation: CASSLVSVGSNQPQHF.

The chain carries TRBV15 and TRBJ1-1; 7 bases match TRBD1. Per germline, CDR1 LNHNV and CDR2 YYDKDF (reference sequence). The CDR3 is 13 residues long. Unmatched junction bases numbered 2, after V lost 3 bases and J lost 4 bases. The CDR3 reads CATSSNRGTEAFF. The CDR3 region has the DNA TGTGCCACCAGCAGTAACAGGGGCACTGAAGCTTTCTTT.